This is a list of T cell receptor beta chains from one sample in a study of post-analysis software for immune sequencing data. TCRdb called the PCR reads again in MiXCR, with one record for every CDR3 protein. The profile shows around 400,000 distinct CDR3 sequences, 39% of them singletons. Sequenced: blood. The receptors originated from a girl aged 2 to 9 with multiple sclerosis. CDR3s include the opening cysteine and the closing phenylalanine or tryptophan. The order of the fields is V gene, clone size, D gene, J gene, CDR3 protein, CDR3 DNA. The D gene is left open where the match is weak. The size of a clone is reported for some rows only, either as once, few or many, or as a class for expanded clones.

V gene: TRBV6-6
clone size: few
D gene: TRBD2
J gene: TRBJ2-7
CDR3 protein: CASSAGLAGAPYEQYF
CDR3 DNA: TGTGCCAGCAGTGCGGGACTAGCGGGAGCCCCTTACGAGCAGTACTTC

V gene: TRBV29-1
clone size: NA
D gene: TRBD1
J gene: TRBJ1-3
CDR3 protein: CSVGTGESGNTIYF
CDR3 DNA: TGCAGCGTTGGGACAGGGGAGTCCGGAAACACCATATATTTT

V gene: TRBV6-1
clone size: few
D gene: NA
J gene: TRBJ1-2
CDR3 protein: CASSEATTNGYTF
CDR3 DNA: TGTGCCAGCAGTGAAGCGACAACTAATGGCTACACCTTC

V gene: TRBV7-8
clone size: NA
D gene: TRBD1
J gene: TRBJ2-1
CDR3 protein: CASSTGQGFLEQFF
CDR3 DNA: TGTGCCAGCAGCACGGGACAGGGGTTCTTGGAGCAGTTCTTC

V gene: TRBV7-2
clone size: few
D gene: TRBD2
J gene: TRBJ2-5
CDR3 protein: CASSLGKAGGPQETQYF
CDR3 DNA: TGTGCCAGCAGCTTAGGGAAGGCGGGGGGGCCTCAAGAGACCCAGTACTTC

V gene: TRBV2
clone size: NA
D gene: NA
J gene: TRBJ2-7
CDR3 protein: CASIDGASYEQYF
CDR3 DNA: TGTGCCAGCATAGACGGGGCATCCTACGAGCAGTACTTC

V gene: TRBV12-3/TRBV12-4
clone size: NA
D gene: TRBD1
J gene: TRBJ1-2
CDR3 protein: CASSPGGDYGYTF
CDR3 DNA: TGTGCCAGCAGTCCAGGGGGCGACTATGGCTACACCTTC

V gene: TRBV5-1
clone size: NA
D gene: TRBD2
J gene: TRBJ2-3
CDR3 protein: CASQRGSTDTQYF
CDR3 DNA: TGCGCCAGCCAGCGGGGGAGCACAGATACGCAGTATTTT

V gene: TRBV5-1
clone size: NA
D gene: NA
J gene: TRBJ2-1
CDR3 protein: CASSVGLNRHNEQFF
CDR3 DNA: TGCGCCAGCAGCGTTGGACTCAACCGTCACAATGAGCAGTTCTTC

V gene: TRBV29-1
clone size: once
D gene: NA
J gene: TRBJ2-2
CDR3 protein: CSVLGFPGRGVTGELFF
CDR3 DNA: TGCAGCGTTCTTGGTTTTCCGGGCCGAGGGGTCACCGGGGAGCTGTTTTTT

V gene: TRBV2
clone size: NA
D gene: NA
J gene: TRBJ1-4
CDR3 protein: CASRKLDRQNEKLFF
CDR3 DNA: TGTGCCAGCAGAAAACTGGACAGACAGAATGAAAAACTGTTTTTT